The clone carrying this TCR beta chain appeared a few times. V was clipped by 0 bases and J by 2 bases, with 10 bases between them. CDR3 length: 14 amino acids. CDR1 SQVTM and CDR2 ANQGSEA come from the germline V gene. Per sample, a minimum of 6.5 million PBMCs were isolated. The sample originates from a study of blood T cells in healthy people across ages. A sample-barcoded 5' primer and a J-beta primer mix were used in a second PCR of roughly 7 to 12 cycles. Carrying 12 random nucleotides, a template-switch adaptor labeled each individual cDNA molecule. TCRdb reprocessed the 5' RACE reads with MiXCR, giving one entry per CDR3 protein. The sample has roughly 1,100,000 distinct CDR3 sequences, under 30% seen once. This same sample was also taken into another study, of T cells of mothers and their children. This second study says: Donation came from a few healthy Caucasian mothers together with their six children. Evidence of persistent microchimeric T cell clones was absent.

Sequencing was done on a sample of blood. The source of this sequence is a girl aged 2-10 years in good health. The rearrangement uses TRBV29-1 and TRBJ2-5; no reliable D call. CDR3 in amino acids: CSVEDLTAQETQYF. Here the CDR3 DNA reads TGCAGCGTTGAAGATTTGACGGCACAAGAGACCCAGTACTTC.